This TCR beta chain was obtained from a study of blood T cell repertoires in COVID-19. Across the study: Material from acute and convalescent COVID-19 was sourced from the United States, Italy and Spain.

Germline values: CDR1 MDHEN, CDR2 SYDVKM. Trimming at V came to 7 bases and at J to 14 bases, leaving 8 bases not matched to a gene. The CDR3 is made up of 12 amino acids. Libraries were prepared by immunoSEQ multiplex PCR; TCRdb keeps only in-frame clonotypes and omits some of them. The sample yields 250,000 to 350,000 clones, about 85% seen once. This clone was counted once. The TCR was taken from a woman between 50 and 59 years old who had recovered from COVID-19. The chain employs TRBV28 and TRBJ1-4, with 9 bases fitting TRBD1. Sequencing input: peripheral blood. CDR3 protein: CASIGTGQWLFF. CDR3 in DNA: TGTGCCAGCATAGGGACAGGGCAATGGCTGTTTTTT. Variable domain in full (rest from reference TRBV28 and TRBJ1-4): DVKVTQSSRYLVKRTGEKVFLECVQDMDHENMFWYRQDPGLGLRLIYFSYDVKMKEKGDIPEGYSVSREKKERFSLILESASTNQTSMYLCASIGTGQWLFFGSGTQLSVL.